The rows below give T cell receptor beta chains drawn from one sample of a study of control samples from healthy donors and cancer patients. Method: immunoSEQ multiplex PCR; TCRdb's copy keeps in-frame clones and lacks some. The sample lists fewer than 500,000 clones, around nine tenths occurring once. Sequencing used PBMCs. Every receptor here comes from a man aged 40-49 years with head and neck cancer. Both conserved end residues are part of each CDR3. Each record gives: V gene, clone size, D gene, J gene, CDR3 DNA, CDR3 protein. A D gene is named only where the DNA matches it firmly. Only some rows state a clone size, as once, few, many or a class for expanded clones.

>TRBV12-3/TRBV12-4|few|.|TRBJ1-1
TGTGCCAGCATGAGACATCAGAACACTGAAGCTTTCTTT
CASMRHQNTEAFF
>TRBV28|once|TRBD1|TRBJ2-2
TGTGCCAGCAGTTTGGTGGGACAGGGGTTTTCCGGGGAGCTGTTTTTT
CASSLVGQGFSGELFF
>TRBV14|.|.|TRBJ2-7
TGTGCCAGCAACCTACACCCATCCTACGAGCAGTACTTC
CASNLHPSYEQYF
>TRBV30|.|TRBD1|TRBJ1-4
TGTGCCTGGAAACAAAGGGACAGGGCCGTTGAAAAACTGTTTTTT
CAWKQRDRAVEKLFF
>TRBV12-5|.|TRBD1|TRBJ2-5
TGTGCTAGTGGTTGGGGACAGGTAGGGCAAGAGACCCAGTACTTC
CASGWGQVGQETQYF
>TRBV7-2|.|TRBD2|TRBJ2-7
TGTGCCAGCGGAAGCGGGGGGGGGCCCTACGAGCAGTACTTC
CASGSGGGPYEQYF
>TRBV19|.|.|TRBJ1-6
TGTGCCAGTAGCGGACAATTAAATTCACCCCTCCACTTT
CASSGQLNSPLHF
>TRBV5-1|.|.|TRBJ2-5
TGCGCCAGCAGCCTGAATACGGGGGTCCAAGAGACCCAGTACTTC
CASSLNTGVQETQYF
>TRBV2|.|.|TRBJ2-3
TGTGCCAGCAGTTTGGGACTCCAAGATACGCAGTATTTT
CASSLGLQDTQYF
>TRBV5-1|.|TRBD2|TRBJ2-2
TGCGCCAGCAGCGTAGCGGGACCCGGCACCGGGGAGCTGTTTTTT
CASSVAGPGTGELFF
>TRBV6-1|.|.|TRBJ1-1
TGTGCCAGCAGTGAACTTACGGGCGGGAACACTGAAGCTTTCTTT
CASSELTGGNTEAFF
>TRBV23-1|.|TRBD1|TRBJ2-6
TGCGCCAGCAGTCACACAGGGGTCTCTGGGGCCAACGTCCTGACTTTC
CASSHTGVSGANVLTF
>TRBV4-1|many|.|TRBJ1-2
TGCGCCAGCAGCCAAGTTGTCTCGGTTCGCCAGAGGGACTATGGCTACACCTTC
CASSQVVSVRQRDYGYTF
>TRBV4-3|.|TRBD2|TRBJ2-1
TGCGCCAGCAGCCAAGAAGTAGCGGGGGGGCCGAGTGAGCAGTTCTTC
CASSQEVAGGPSEQFF
>TRBV29-1|.|.|TRBJ2-2
TGCAGCGTTTCCTTGGGGGTGGGCACCGGGGAGCTGTTTTTT
CSVSLGVGTGELFF
>TRBV15|.|.|TRBJ2-6
TGTGCCACCAGCAGAGATCCAGACTCTGGGGCCAACGTCCTGACTTTC
CATSRDPDSGANVLTF
>TRBV28|.|.|TRBJ1-1
TGTGCCAGCAGTTTAAGTGGGGGGGCGGGCACTGAAGCTTTCTTT
CASSLSGGAGTEAFF
>TRBV3-1/TRBV3-2|.|.|TRBJ1-1
TGTGCCAGCAGCTGGGCCTTGAACACTGAAGCTTTCTTT
CASSWALNTEAFF
>TRBV11-2|.|TRBD2|TRBJ2-7
TGTGCCAGCAGCCCCGGGACTAGCGGCTACGAGCAGTACTTC
CASSPGTSGYEQYF
>TRBV5-1|.|TRBD1|TRBJ2-7
TGCGCCAGCAGCTCCCCTAGGACAGGGGCCTACGAGCAGTACTTC
CASSSPRTGAYEQYF
>TRBV28|.|.|TRBJ1-6
TGTGCCAGCAGGCGAGGGGGGGATCGCTCACCCCTCCACTTT
CASRRGGDRSPLHF
>TRBV4-2|.|.|TRBJ2-5
TGTGCCAGCAGCCAAGATCGGGTAACGGGAGCGGAGACCCAGTACTTC
CASSQDRVTGAETQYF
>TRBV30|.|.|TRBJ1-5
TGTGCCTGGAGTGTAAGGCCCGGCCAGCCCCAGCATTTT
CAWSVRPGQPQHF
>TRBV7-9|.|TRBD1|TRBJ2-7
TGTGCCAGCAGCCGACCGGGACAGGGATACTACGAGCAGTACTTC
CASSRPGQGYYEQYF
>TRBV11-2|.|TRBD2|TRBJ2-3
TGTGCCAGCAGCTTAGGGGCGGGAGGTGGCACAGATACGCAGTATTTT
CASSLGAGGGTDTQYF
>TRBV5-1|.|.|TRBJ1-1
TGCGCCAGCAGCCATACAGGGTTTTTCACTGAAGCTTTCTTT
CASSHTGFFTEAFF
>TRBV19|once|.|TRBJ1-1
TGTGCCAGTAGGATTTACATGAACACTGAAGCTTTCTTT
CASRIYMNTEAFF
>TRBV9|once|.|TRBJ2-5
TGTGCCAGCTCGAACAACCAAGAGACCCAGTACTTC
CASSNNQETQYF
>TRBV30|.|.|TRBJ1-5
TGTGCCTGGAGTGTAGGGGGGCCAAATCAGCCCCAGCATTTT
CAWSVGGPNQPQHF
>TRBV5-4|.|TRBD2|TRBJ2-7
TGTGCCAGCAGCAGGGGACTAGCGGGGACCTACGAGCAGTACTTC
CASSRGLAGTYEQYF
>TRBV5-4|.|.|TRBJ1-3
TGTGCCAGCAGCCTGGGACGTCCTTACTCTGGAAACACCATATATTTT
CASSLGRPYSGNTIYF
>TRBV6-2/TRBV6-3|.|.|TRBJ1-5
TGTGCCAGCAGTTTTAAGGGATTTAGCAATCAGCCCCAGCATTTT
CASSFKGFSNQPQHF
>TRBV5-1|.|.|TRBJ1-5
TGCGCCAGCAGCTTGGGGGCGTTTCAGCCCCAGCATTTT
CASSLGAFQPQHF
>TRBV30|.|TRBD1|TRBJ2-5
TGTGCCTGGAGTGTGACAGGGACCCAAGAGACCCAGTACTTC
CAWSVTGTQETQYF
>TRBV18|.|TRBD2|TRBJ2-3
TGTGCCAGCTCCGACGGACTAGCGGGCCTAGATACGCAGTATTTT
CASSDGLAGLDTQYF
>TRBV11-2|.|TRBD2|TRBJ2-1
TGTGCCAGCAGCTCGACGGACGCTGGCAGCGGGAGGGCCCCCAATGAGCAGTTCTTC
CASSSTDAGSGRAPNEQFF
>TRBV6-5|.|TRBD1|TRBJ1-5
TGTGCCAGCAATAGACAGGGGCAAGGGCAGCCCCAGCATTTT
CASNRQGQGQPQHF
>TRBV10-3|.|.|TRBJ1-1
TGTGCCATCAGTGGGGGATCCGAAGCTTTCTTT
CAISGGSEAFF
>TRBV4-3|.|.|TRBJ2-4
TGCGCCAGCAGCCAAGATAGGCGGGCCAAAAACATTCAGTACTTC
CASSQDRRAKNIQYF
>TRBV20-1|.|.|TRBJ2-1
TGCAGTGCTCCCCGGTCCGATGAGCAGTTCTTC
CSAPRSDEQFF
>TRBV30|.|.|TRBJ2-7
TGTGCCTGGAGAAAACCGACAGCCGTATCTTTCTCCTACGAGCAGTACTTC
CAWRKPTAVSFSYEQYF
>TRBV6-6|.|.|TRBJ1-5
TGTGCCAGCAGTTACGAGCAGGACAGCCCCAATCAGCCCCAGCATTTT
CASSYEQDSPNQPQHF
>TRBV5-1|.|TRBD1|TRBJ2-3
TGCGCCAGCAGCTGGGGACAGGGCTCAGATACGCAGTATTTT
CASSWGQGSDTQYF
>TRBV3-1/TRBV3-2|.|.|TRBJ1-1
TGTGCCAGCAGCCCTATACCATGGAATGAAGCTTTCTTT
CASSPIPWNEAFF
>TRBV6-6|.|.|TRBJ2-7
TGTGCCAGCAGCCAAGGACTGGACTCCTACGAGCAGTACTTC
CASSQGLDSYEQYF
>TRBV7-2|.|TRBD1|TRBJ1-5
TGTGCCAGCAGGTTAACAGGGGAGTTGAATCAGCCCCAGCATTTT
CASRLTGELNQPQHF
>TRBV11-2|.|.|TRBJ1-1
TGTGCCAGCAGCTTAGTTCAGGGGCCCACTGAAGCTTTCTTT
CASSLVQGPTEAFF
>TRBV2|.|.|TRBJ2-5
TGTGCCAGCAGGGTCAGGGTCCAGGAGACCCAGTACTTC
CASRVRVQETQYF
>TRBV7-6|.|.|TRBJ2-7
TGTGCCAGCAGCTTAGGGGACGTCTACGAGCAGTACTTC
CASSLGDVYEQYF
>TRBV5-4|.|TRBD1|TRBJ1-5
TGTGCCAGCAGCTTTGGCAGGGGGATCAATCAGCCCCAGCATTTT
CASSFGRGINQPQHF
>TRBV10-3|many|TRBD1|TRBJ2-7
TGTGCCAGCACGGGACAGGGCTTCTCCTACGAGCAGTACTTC
CASTGQGFSYEQYF
>TRBV30|.|TRBD1|TRBJ1-5
TGTGCCTGGAGTGACCCGGGACAGGGGAAACAGCCCCAGCATTTT
CAWSDPGQGKQPQHF